This T cell receptor beta chain was recorded in a study of identical twins. The germline V gene encodes CDR1 SQVTM and CDR2 ANQGSEA. The junction had 4 bases not matched to a gene; V was cut back by 8 bases and J by 4 bases. This CDR3 is 12 amino acids long. TCRdb processed the 5' RACE reads anew with MiXCR; each CDR3 protein has one entry. The sample lists some 1,600,000 distinct CDR3 sequences, around 33% occurring once. This clonotype was detected ten times or more. What was sequenced was cord blood. The TCR comes from a newborn girl in good health. The chain combines TRBV29-1 with TRBJ1-1, with 10 positions matching TRBD1. The CDR3 loop is CSSRTGGTEAFF. CDR3 DNA sequence: TGCAGCTCCCGGACAGGGGGCACTGAAGCTTTCTTT.